The present entry profiles one T cell receptor (beta chain) with its context. Its cognate antigen is unknown. Unique molecular identifiers were present on cDNA, and template switching added a universal primer site. TCRdb called the 5' RACE reads again in MiXCR, with one record for every CDR3 protein. The table has roughly 1.6 million distinct CDR3 sequences, less than 40% seen once. Germline loops: CDR1 ENHRY, CDR2 SYGVKD. The ends were cut back, 4 bases at V and 4 bases at J, with 10 bases in the middle. CDR3 length equals 13 residues. The data derive from a study of identical twins. General observations from the study: There was an excess of low generation probability in the out-of-frame alpha sequences that twins shared. For cord blood, abundant beta clonotypes had fewer insertions, unlike memory repertoires, which showed none.

V gene TRBV10-3 combines with J gene TRBJ1-2; D is uncertain. The receptor comes from a newborn girl in good health. Sequenced: cord blood. CDR3 in DNA: TGTGCCATCAGTGGGTTGGGGATCTATGGCTACACCTTC. Translated: CAISGLGIYGYTF.